The T cell receptor (beta chain) under discussion was sequenced for a study of cytomegalovirus exposure and HLA in healthy donors. Study-level results: In a later analysis, across HLA loci, associated TCR counts were highest for DRB1, lowest for HLA-C. Relative to the roughly 690-donor mean, N-insertions were reportedly fewer in an Asian-associated ancestry cluster in a later analysis.

The PCR had 60 Vbeta and 13 Jbeta primers. The data were produced by immunoSEQ multiplex PCR, yet TCRdb's version contains in-frame clones alone and is incomplete. The sample has 150,000 or so clones, approximately 78% seen once. Remarks on this clone: Its antigen remains unknown.

This TCR derives from a human donor in good health. Source material: PBMCs.

For the CDR3, the DNA is TGTGCCTGGGGACGGGGCCCGGGACTAGCCTCGGGGGAGACCCAGTACTTC. Its protein product is CAWGRGPGLASGETQYF. This sequence joins TRBV30 and TRBJ2-5; 9 nucleotides line up with TRBD2. CDR1 is GTSNPN, CDR2 SVGIG, per germline (reference sequence). CDR3 length: 17 residues. The V and J ends lost 5 bases and 5 bases, in that order; junction bases with no gene match: 18.